These 13 T cell receptor beta chains were all obtained from the same sample, sequenced in a study of blood T cells in healthy people across ages. A J-beta primer mix and a sample-barcoded 5' primer were used in a second PCR of roughly 7 to 12 cycles. TCRdb reanalysed the 5' RACE reads using MiXCR and keeps one entry per CDR3 protein. This table has about 620,000 distinct CDR3 sequences, about 50% appearing once. The sample comprised blood. Receptors originate from an elderly woman in good health.

About this clonotype: At one of its ends the junction is not consistent with the germline gene, which may arise from a read error. CDR3 nucleotides: TGTGCCAACAGCACTCGGACAGGGCATGGCTACACCTTC. Translated, it gives CANSTRTGHGYTF. The gene calls are TRBV9 and TRBJ1-2; 8 bases are a match to TRBD1. In germline, CDR1 is SGDLS, CDR2 YYNGEE. The CDR3 has 13 amino acids. Filled out from reference TRBV9 and TRBJ1-2, the complete variable domain reads DSGVTQTPKHLITATGQRVTLRCSPRSGDLSVYWYQQSLDQGLQFLIQYYNGEERAKGNILERFSAQQFPDLHSELNLSSLELGDSALYFCANSTRTGHGYTFGSGTRLTVV.

The CDR3: CASRRLAVFTDTQYF. CDR3 nucleotide sequence: TGTGCCAGCAGAAGACTAGCGGTGTTCACAGATACGCAGTATTTT. V usage is TRBV21-1 and J usage is TRBJ2-3; the listed D gene, TRBD2, was not tested against the DNA. TRBV21-1 is a pseudogene. This CDR3 spans 15 amino acids.

This clonotype was recorded at least ten times. The CDR3 DNA is TGTGCCACCAGCTATCCGGCGGGCCTTTTTGCAGATACGCAGTATTTT. Its protein is CATSYPAGLFADTQYF. The chain recombines TRBV15 with TRBJ2-3, with D possibly being TRBD2 (5 bases). The length of the CDR3 is 16 residues. CDR1 and CDR2 (germline): LNHNV, YYDKDF (reference sequence). The V end lost 5 bases, the J end lost 4 bases, and 19 bases lay between the germline ends.

The CDR3 reads CSGREGAGHYEQYF. In nucleotides, the CDR3 is TGCAGTGGTAGGGAGGGAGCGGGACACTACGAGCAGTACTTC. V usage is TRBV20-1 and J usage is TRBJ2-7; a possible D gene is TRBD2 (7 bases). The CDR3 is made up of 14 amino acids. Trimming stripped 7 bases from V and 3 bases from J, with 19 bases between. CDR1 and CDR2 (germline): DFQATT, SNEGSKA (reference sequence).

As to this clonotype: Just one base apart from a much larger clone, this may be a read error. The rearrangement joins TRBV10-3 to TRBJ2-1; D not certain. V lost 8 bases to trimming and J lost 11 bases, with 10 bases between them. The germline V gene encodes CDR1 ENHRY and CDR2 SYGVKD. CDR3 length: 10 amino acids. The CDR3 loop reads CAIGVNKQFF. The DNA for the CDR3 is TGTGCCATCGGGGTGAATAAGCAGTTCTTC.

A word on this clonotype: Possible read error: a much larger clone is one base away. The J gene is TRBJ1-2, the V gene TRBV9; 10 bases are shared with TRBD1. CDR1 is SGDLS and CDR2 is YYNGEE in the germline V gene. The CDR3 has 13 amino acids. CDR3 region: CTSSPRDRGGYTF. CDR3 nucleotide sequence: TGTACCAGCAGCCCCCGGGACAGGGGAGGCTACACCTTC.

This clonotype appeared many times. This chain joins TRBV12-3 or TRBV12-4 and TRBJ2-5, with no clear D. V lost 7 bases and J 2 bases, leaving 11 bases between the germline ends. This CDR3 contains 13 residues. Here the CDR3 DNA reads TGTGCCAGCACCCTGTGGGCTCAAGAGACCCAGTACTTC. Amino acids: CASTLWAQETQYF.

In the case of this clonotype: A read error may be the cause here, since a much bigger clone is one base away. This chain uses TRBV12-3 or TRBV12-4 with TRBJ2-3, with D perhaps TRBD2 (6 bases). The CDR3 extends over 15 amino acids. V lost 11 bases to trimming and J lost 2 bases, with 20 bases between them. CDR3 coding DNA: TGTGCCGGTCAGAAGGACTATGACTTCACAGATACGCAGTATTTT. Amino acid sequence: CAGQKDYDFTDTQYF.

Of note for this clonotype: This may be a read error: a much more frequent sequence differs by one nucleotide. The V and J genes are TRBV12-3 or TRBV12-4 and TRBJ2-5; 7 bases are shared with TRBD2. This CDR3 region has 19 residues. The ends lost 2 bases at V and 0 bases at J; junction bases unmatched: 15. CDR3 loop: CASSLRWEGGRTDQETQYF. The CDR3 DNA is TGTGCCAGCAGTTTAAGGTGGGAAGGCGGGAGAACGGACCAAGAGACCCAGTACTTC.

The chain couples TRBV7-9 to TRBJ2-7; TRBD2 matches 9 bases. Looked up from germline, CDR1 is SEHNR and CDR2 is FQNEAQ (reference sequence). The CDR3 is 16 residues long. Unmatched junction bases numbered 6, after V lost 1 base and J lost 2 bases. Written as DNA, the CDR3 is TGTGCCAGCAGCTTAGGTGTAGCGGGGGAGGCCTACGAGCAGTACTTC. Its translation is CASSLGVAGEAYEQYF.

This clonotype has more than one count but fewer than ten. The germline gene is not matched at one end of the junction; a read error may be the cause. The rearrangement uses TRBV20-1 and TRBJ2-3; TRBD2 aligns across 9 bases. Germline loops: CDR1 DFQATT, CDR2 SNEGSKA (reference sequence). This CDR3 region has 12 residues. This chain's CDR3 is CKAGGFTDTQYF. CDR3 nucleotide sequence: TGTAAAGCGGGGGGATTCACAGATACGCAGTATTTT.

This chain links TRBV5-1 with TRBJ2-7, with D possibly being TRBD2 (5 bases). The J call is doubtful: the DNA matches TRBJ2-4 better. Germline-derived CDR1 and CDR2 are SGHRS and YFSETQ. The CDR3 extends over 13 amino acids. The DNA for the CDR3 is TGCGCCAGCAGCTTTGAGGGAGACAACATTCAGTACTTC. As protein: CASSFEGDNIQYF.

The chain is built from TRBV28 and TRBJ2-1, with TRBD2 matching over 7 bases. J gave up 6 bases and V 11 bases, and 13 bases lay outside the gene matches. The CDR3 covers 14 residues. Germline V gene sequence: CDR1 MDHEN, CDR2 SYDVKM. The CDR3 coding sequence is TGTGCCTGCAAAGTGGGGGGGGTCGGCAATGAGCAGTTCTTC. Protein product: CACKVGGVGNEQFF.